What follows are 14 T cell receptor beta chains derived from one specimen sequenced in a study of cytomegalovirus exposure and HLA in healthy donors. A multiplex PCR was run with 60 Vbeta primers and 13 Jbeta primers. Only in-frame clones appear in the TCRdb table, and some are missing; sequencing was by immunoSEQ multiplex PCR. The repertoire holds more than 110,000 clones, with roughly 70% as singletons. Sequenced sample: PBMCs. The receptors come from an older woman in good health and CMV-seropositive.

CDR3 bases: TGTGCCAGCAGTCGGGCGGGAGCCCCCTACGAGCAGTACTTC. Protein sequence: CASSRAGAPYEQYF. The rearrangement uses TRBV9 and TRBJ2-7; 7 nucleotides agree with TRBD2. V shed 5 bases and J 2 bases; nucleotides not matched to a gene: 7. CDR3 length equals 14 residues. The germline V gene encodes CDR1 SGDLS and CDR2 YYNGEE.

In this sample, this clone turned up once. J is TRBJ1-1 and V is TRBV9, with D uncertain. The ends were cut back, 2 bases at V and 1 base at J, with 9 bases in the middle. Germline V gene lookup returns CDR1 SGDLS and CDR2 YYNGEE. The CDR3 length is 14 residues. The DNA of the CDR3 is TGTGCCAGCAGCGTCCTCGGGGAGAACACTGAAGCTTTCTTT. This codes for CASSVLGENTEAFF.

The CDR3 DNA follows: TGCGCCAGCAGCTTCGGGGACAGGGTTATAACTGAAGCTTTCTTT. This encodes CASSFGDRVITEAFF. This chain uses TRBV5-1 with TRBJ1-1; 9 bases fit TRBD1. V lost 2 bases and J lost 5; bases outside the gene matches: 7. Germline loops: CDR1 SGHRS, CDR2 YFSETQ. There are 15 residues in the CDR3.

The chain links TRBV28 to TRBJ2-2, with a weak D call TRBD2 (6 bases). Trimming left V 2 bases short and J 4 bases short, with 14 bases between. The CDR3 loop spans 16 amino acids. Germline CDR1 MDHEN, CDR2 SYDVKM. The CDR3 loop is CASSLRASVLTGELFF. The CDR3 coding sequence is TGTGCCAGCAGTTTAAGGGCTAGCGTACTCACCGGGGAGCTGTTTTTT.

The chain recombines TRBV7-6 with TRBJ2-2; 7 positions agree with TRBD2. After removal of 3 bases from V and 6 bases from J, the junction contained 7 bases not matched to a gene. This CDR3 comprises 15 residues. CDR1 SGHVS and CDR2 FNYEAQ come from the germline V gene. CDR3 nucleotides: TGTGCCAGCAGCTTTACGGGGGGACTGGCCGGGGAGCTGTTTTTT. Translation gives CASSFTGGLAGELFF.

This sequence joins TRBV5-5 and TRBJ2-1; D not resolved. This CDR3 spans 14 amino acids. V lost 4 bases and J 3 bases, leaving 11 bases between the germline ends. Germline V gene data show CDR1 as SGHKS and CDR2 as YYEKEE (reference sequence). The DNA for the CDR3 is TGTGCCAGCAGCCCCTACTTCGACTACAATGAGCAGTTCTTC. It specifies CASSPYFDYNEQFF. The full variable domain, in which reference TRBV5-5 and TRBJ2-1 provide the parts outside the CDR3, is DAGVTQSPTHLIKTRGQQVTLRCSPISGHKSVSWYQQVLGQGPQFIFQYYEKEERGRGNFPDRFSARQFPNYSSELNVNALLLGDSALYLCASSPYFDYNEQFFGPGTRLTVL.

The J gene is TRBJ2-3, the V gene TRBV28; D remains unclear. The CDR3 runs 15 residues. V was clipped by 8 bases and J by 0 bases, with 15 bases between them. CDR1 and CDR2 (germline): MDHEN, SYDVKM. CDR3 sequence reads: CASPPRRASTDTQYF. The CDR3 bases are TGTGCCAGCCCGCCCCGAAGAGCTAGCACAGATACGCAGTATTTT.

The rearrangement uses TRBV7-8 and TRBJ2-2; D gene unclear. The CDR3 is 15 residues long. Germline V gene sequence: CDR1 SGHVS, CDR2 FQNEAQ. V gave up 1 base and J gave up 3 bases, with 9 bases separating them. The CDR3 DNA sequence: TGTGCCAGCAGCTTAGATGGCAGTTACACCGGGGAGCTGTTTTTT. Translated: CASSLDGSYTGELFF.

In this sample, this clone turned up once. This chain links TRBV7-3 with TRBJ2-2; tentative D call: TRBD1 (6 bases). Germline CDR1 reads SGHTA; CDR2 reads FQGTGA. The germline V and J ends were trimmed by 4 bases and 1 base, with 10 bases remaining between them. There are 15 residues in the CDR3. The CDR3 coding sequence is TGTGCCAGCAGCTCCGGGACACTGAACACCGGGGAGCTGTTTTTT. It is translated as CASSSGTLNTGELFF.

This chain uses TRBV11-2 with TRBJ2-2; weak D call: TRBD2 (6 bases). The germline V and J ends were trimmed by 2 bases and 3 bases, with 16 bases remaining between them. This CDR3 is 17 amino acids long. Germline V lookup: CDR1 SGHAT, CDR2 FQNNGV. Written as DNA, the CDR3 is TGTGCCAGCAGCTTAATGCGGGGTTCGGGGTACACCGGGGAGCTGTTTTTT. Translating gives CASSLMRGSGYTGELFF.

This chain joins TRBV29-1 and TRBJ1-2; the D is unclear. Germline V gives CDR1 SQVTM, CDR2 ANQGSEA. The CDR3 is made up of 13 amino acids. With 6 bases removed from V and 6 bases from J, the gap between germline ends came to 17 bases. CDR3 bases: TGCAGCGTCATTCCCGAGAATTCTGATGGCTACACCTTC. Protein: CSVIPENSDGYTF.

This clone appeared a few times. The J gene is TRBJ2-4, the V gene TRBV6-6; tentative D call: TRBD1 (5 bases). The germline gives CDR1 MNHNY, CDR2 SVGAGI (reference sequence). The CDR3 covers 14 residues. V dropped 6 bases and J dropped 0 bases, with 9 bases sitting between them. Here the CDR3 reads CASSNDRAKNIQYF. The CDR3 bases are TGTGCCAGCAGCAATGACAGAGCCAAAAACATTCAGTACTTC.

A word on this clone: Distinct nucleotide sequences in the sample also encode this CDR3. The chain carries TRBV5-1 and TRBJ1-1; TRBD1 matches 7 bases. Germline V gene lookup returns CDR1 SGHRS and CDR2 YFSETQ. The CDR3 contains 14 residues. V gave up 4 bases and J gave up 2 bases; unmatched junction bases: 5. CDR3: CASSRGQENTEAFF. The CDR3 DNA sequence: TGCGCCAGCAGCCGCGGACAGGAAAACACTGAAGCTTTCTTT.

This clone appeared a few times. J is TRBJ1-2 and V is TRBV30; D is perhaps TRBD1 (6 bases). Germline CDR1 reads GTSNPN; CDR2 reads SVGIG (reference sequence). The CDR3 totals 12 residues. V gave up 1 base and J gave up 4 bases, with 7 bases separating them. In DNA form, the CDR3 reads TGTGCCTGGAGTGGAGGGGGCTATGGCTACACCTTC. Its protein is CAWSGGGYGYTF.